The text below deals with one T cell receptor (beta chain). This clonotype was picked up a small number of times. The target of this receptor is not known. There are no base qualities to consult, and no much larger clone falls within one base. In the paper's terms, the treatment or condition label means: allogeneic hematopoietic cell transplantation with graft depleted of TCRalphabeta T cells and CD19 B cells. Transplant recipients were children who received TCRalphabeta/CD19-depleted allogeneic hematopoietic cell grafts. The CDR3, cysteine through phenylalanine, is 14 amino acids long. The entry retains the CDR3 DNA only, 42 bases that are in frame from base 1. Trimming removed 4 bases from V and 4 bases from J, leaving 13 bases between the germline ends. Taken from the germline V gene, the CDR1 and CDR2 loops are LGHNA and YSLEER. This sample was included in a study of T-cell reconstitution after alpha-beta-depleted transplantation in children (dated by TCRdb to the mid-2010s). Context from the whole study: Using TCR repertoire profiling, the study followed T-cell immune reconstitution in a quantitative way in children after TCRalphabeta/CD19-depleted allogeneic hematopoietic cell transplantation. What the authors observed across the whole study: In some patients, the high TCRbeta diversity seen at day 60 was put down to recipient T cells and intrathymic progenitors that had survived conditioning. Apparently early alphabetaT-cell count recovery about two months after transplant reportedly relied on only several hundred rapidly expanded clones derived from non-depleted graft cells. The frequencies of hyperexpanded clones fell over the following months, and after one year, T-cell counts and TCRbeta diversity were mostly attributed to newly produced T cells.

Library generation was performed with PCR. The data were produced on an Illumina HiSeq 2500. TCR library preparation used molecular barcoding, with unique molecular identifiers applied to normalize quantification of the TCRbeta repertoire. TCRdb redid the processing of the public reads, applying fastp at Q25 and MiXCR, and retained in-frame beta chains. For every CDR3 protein sequence, its rows merge into one entry that carries the most common genes and DNA. This sample holds 350,000 to 500,000 distinct CDR3 sequences; around 46% were observed only once. The ten largest clonotypes hold 27% of the sample.

The sequence was collected from a girl aged 2-9 years with aplastic anemia, due to receive a stem cell transplant. The sequence joins TRBV4-3 to TRBJ1-2, with a weak D call of TRBD1 (6 bases match). The sequencing here drew on PBMCs, taken before TCRalphabeta/CD19-depleted stem cell transplant. The CDR3 amino acid sequence is: CASSRRTASYGYTF. The DNA reads as follows: TGCGCCAGCAGCCGACGGACAGCCTCCTATGGCTACACCTTC.